The rows below give T cell receptor beta chains drawn from one sample of a study of chemoradiotherapy in HPV16-positive cancers. Clones were read by immunoSEQ multiplex PCR, and TCRdb kept only the in-frame ones, dropping some. The table has 1,200 to 1,500 clones, approximately 86% seen once; the top ten hold 5.5% to 7%. The material was tumor tissue, obtained from a patient who underwent chemoradiotherapy. The receptors come from a human donor with HPV-associated anogenital cancer. Both conserved end residues are trimmed from each CDR3. A D gene is named only where the DNA matches it firmly. Clone size appears in some rows only: once, few, many, or a class for an expanded clone.

j_gene: TRBJ2-3
d_gene: .
abundance: few
v_gene: TRBV6-4
CDR3aa: ASSPVGGARTDTQY

j_gene: TRBJ1-2
d_gene: TRBD1
abundance: .
v_gene: TRBV11-2
CDR3aa: ASSLTGRGQGYT

j_gene: TRBJ1-5
d_gene: .
abundance: .
v_gene: TRBV5-4
CDR3aa: ASSFQNQPQH

j_gene: TRBJ2-2
d_gene: .
abundance: .
v_gene: TRBV7-2
CDR3aa: ASSLAPGGELF

j_gene: TRBJ1-5
d_gene: .
abundance: .
v_gene: TRBV2
CDR3aa: ASGDSNQPQH

j_gene: TRBJ2-3
d_gene: .
abundance: few
v_gene: TRBV5-6
CDR3aa: ASSLLNTDTQY

j_gene: TRBJ1-5
d_gene: .
abundance: .
v_gene: TRBV29-1
CDR3aa: SATGAGIDQPQH

j_gene: TRBJ2-1
d_gene: .
abundance: few
v_gene: TRBV11-2
CDR3aa: ASSSYSRVRYNEQF

j_gene: TRBJ2-2
d_gene: .
abundance: .
v_gene: TRBV6-4
CDR3aa: ASSPNGGNTGELF

j_gene: TRBJ2-3
d_gene: TRBD2
abundance: once
v_gene: TRBV6-4
CDR3aa: ASSDGPGGGDTQY

j_gene: TRBJ1-4
d_gene: .
abundance: .
v_gene: TRBV9
CDR3aa: ASSVGSGLRGEKLF

j_gene: TRBJ2-1
d_gene: .
abundance: .
v_gene: TRBV7-2
CDR3aa: ASSRQIENNEQF

j_gene: TRBJ1-6
d_gene: TRBD1
abundance: .
v_gene: TRBV2
CDR3aa: ASSAGQANNSPLH

j_gene: TRBJ2-2
d_gene: TRBD1
abundance: .
v_gene: TRBV28
CDR3aa: AWRDRASGELF

j_gene: TRBJ1-2
d_gene: TRBD1
abundance: .
v_gene: TRBV5-1
CDR3aa: ASSKEAGTGVGANYGYT

j_gene: TRBJ2-1
d_gene: .
abundance: .
v_gene: TRBV5-4
CDR3aa: ASSLAGLRNEQF

j_gene: TRBJ2-7
d_gene: .
abundance: .
v_gene: TRBV5-6
CDR3aa: ASSLAGGGGEQY

j_gene: TRBJ2-1
d_gene: .
abundance: .
v_gene: TRBV9
CDR3aa: ASSAIPGTDYNEQF

j_gene: TRBJ2-7
d_gene: TRBD2
abundance: .
v_gene: TRBV20-1
CDR3aa: SGTSAYEQY

j_gene: TRBJ2-5
d_gene: TRBD2
abundance: once
v_gene: TRBV9
CDR3aa: ASSVGPGRRLAGGQETQY

j_gene: TRBJ2-1
d_gene: TRBD1
abundance: .
v_gene: TRBV9
CDR3aa: ASSVGGTGGYNEQF

j_gene: TRBJ2-3
d_gene: TRBD1
abundance: .
v_gene: TRBV11-1
CDR3aa: ASSHGTGEWGTDTQY

j_gene: TRBJ1-1
d_gene: .
abundance: .
v_gene: TRBV10-3
CDR3aa: AISDPQGMRTEAF